This T cell receptor (beta chain) was captured by sequencing in a study of metastatic and nonmetastatic thyroid tumors (dated by TCRdb to about 2020). With regard to the full study: Repertoires were compared across peripheral blood and tumor or nodule tissue samples from malignant and benign thyroid patients.

What the study reported, not specific to this receptor: In both blood and tumor samples, malignant tumors were reported to have significantly higher TCR beta diversity than benign nodules.

No patient had received any treatment before thyroid surgery. Using T-cell receptor beta sequencing, the researchers looked back retrospectively at clinical samples from patients, gathered between about 2011 and 2019. Reading the germline V gene gives CDR1 SNHLY and CDR2 FYNNEI. Measured from the cysteine to the phenylalanine, the CDR3 is 13 residues long. This entry keeps only the CDR3 DNA: 39 bases, framed from base 1. V loses 10 bases, J loses 2 bases, and the germline ends lie 15 bases apart. Libraries were built with PCR. Instrument on record: Illumina HiSeq 4000. The TCR beta-chain CDR3 region of each patient was profiled by high-throughput sequencing. Concerning the study's data processing: A classifier to discriminate distant-metastatic papillary thyroid cancer patients was built from CDR3 differences across clinicopathological groups. The Shannon index was used to assess repertoire diversity, and the Morisita-Horn index was used to assess tumor-blood repertoire similarity. The public reads were quality trimmed at Q25 with fastp and then assembled into clones with MiXCR by TCRdb, keeping productive beta chains. The V and J calls were determined by TCRdb, not by the authors. This sample has roughly 14,000 clones in its table, and 34% of those were observed once. The ten largest clones represent 11% of the sample.

Comment on this clone: Its antigen is unknown. No clone much larger than this one lies a single base away; base qualities are absent.

Here the chain combines TRBV2 and TRBJ2-7; TRBD1 could be the D gene, as 6 bases match. The clonotype was recovered from a male donor with papillary thyroid cancer or a benign thyroid nodule (not recorded which). Some clones in this sample may be carry-over from other donors' samples. The sequencing input was tumor tissue. The sequenced DNA: TGTGCCACACCACAGGGTTGGGCCTACGAGCAGTACTTC. It is translated as CATPQGWAYEQYF.